Listed below are T cell receptor beta chains from one sample, sequenced in a study of beta chain features in type 1 diabetes. Here immunoSEQ multiplex PCR was the method, and the copy in TCRdb shows in-frame clones only, minus some. The profile shows about 160,000 clones, 6.5% to 8.5% of them singletons. The sample comprised central memory CD4+ T cells from blood. The receptors stem from a woman under 30 with type 1 diabetes. The CDR3 runs from the conserved cysteine through the conserved F or W. The order of the fields is D gene, J gene, CDR3 length, clone size, V gene, CDR3 protein, CDR3 DNA. D genes are given only for firm matches. Only part of the rows carry a size: once, few, many, or a class if the clone is expanded.

>TRBD1|TRBJ1-2|14|.|TRBV18
CASSPAGTGEGYTF
TGTGCCAGCTCACCAGCCGGGACAGGGGAGGGCTACACCTTC
>.|TRBJ1-5|15|few|TRBV4-3
CASSQDIGVDQPQHF
TGCGCCAGCAGCCAGGATATAGGGGTCGATCAGCCCCAGCATTTT
>.|TRBJ1-6|13|few|TRBV2
CASSDGGNSPLHF
TGTGCCAGCAGTGACGGGGGTAATTCACCCCTCCACTTT
>TRBD1|TRBJ1-5|13|few|TRBV6-6
CASQGARNQPQHF
TGTGCCAGCCAGGGGGCGCGCAATCAGCCCCAGCATTTT
>.|TRBJ1-3|15|few|TRBV9
CASSVGWGAGNTIYF
TGTGCCAGCAGCGTAGGGTGGGGAGCTGGAAACACCATATATTTT
>.|TRBJ2-7|13|few|TRBV7-9
CASSVLPESEQYF
TGTGCCAGCAGCGTCCTTCCCGAGAGCGAGCAGTACTTC
>TRBD1|TRBJ2-2|16|.|TRBV10-3
CAISESGTGGTGELFF
TGTGCCATCAGTGAGTCCGGGACAGGAGGGACCGGGGAGCTGTTTTTT
>.|TRBJ2-3|12|few|TRBV11-3
CASSLRADTQYF
TGTGCCAGCAGCCTAAGAGCCGATACGCAGTATTTT
>TRBD2|TRBJ2-3|13|many|TRBV10-3
CAVTSGDTDTQYF
TGTGCCGTAACTAGCGGGGACACAGATACGCAGTATTTT
>TRBD1|TRBJ1-1|16|few|TRBV7-2
CASSTSIPQGGTEAFF
TGTGCCAGCAGCACCTCAATACCGCAGGGGGGCACTGAAGCTTTCTTT
>TRBD1|TRBJ1-2|12|.|TRBV6-5
CASSDRVYGYTF
TGTGCCAGCAGCGACAGGGTCTATGGCTACACCTTC
>TRBD2|TRBJ2-2|16|medium-sized|TRBV7-9
CASSQTSGRNTGELFF
TGTGCCAGCAGCCAAACTAGCGGGAGGAACACCGGGGAGCTGTTTTTT
>.|TRBJ1-1|13|few|TRBV11-2
CASSPRGDTEAFF
TGTGCCAGCAGCCCCAGGGGAGACACTGAAGCTTTCTTT
>.|TRBJ2-7|13|.|TRBV18
CASSSGGSYEQYF
TGTGCCAGCTCAAGTGGAGGGAGCTACGAGCAGTACTTC
>TRBD2|TRBJ2-1|14|.|TRBV7-2
CASSASGAYNEQFF
TGCGCCAGCAGCGCTAGCGGGGCATACAATGAGCAGTTCTTC
>TRBD2|TRBJ2-1|14|few|TRBV28
CASRDGGRYNEQFF
TGTGCCAGCCGAGACGGCGGGAGATACAATGAGCAGTTCTTC
>TRBD1|TRBJ2-7|16|few|TRBV4-3
CASSQEGQGTGYEQYF
TGCGCCAGCAGCCAAGAGGGACAGGGGACGGGCTACGAGCAGTACTTC
>TRBD1|TRBJ1-1|14|many|TRBV15
CATSRENRGTEAFF
TGTGCCACCAGCCGAGAAAACAGGGGGACTGAAGCTTTCTTT
>.|TRBJ1-6|13|.|TRBV25-1
CASSDRQTAPLHF
TGTGCCAGCAGTGACCGACAGACGGCACCCCTCCACTTT
>.|TRBJ2-1|14|few|TRBV4-3
CASSPWFRGNEQFF
TGCGCCAGCAGCCCCTGGTTCCGAGGCAATGAGCAGTTCTTC
>.|TRBJ1-3|12|few|TRBV29-1
CSVGVEGNTIYF
TGCAGCGTTGGAGTGGAGGGAAACACCATATATTTT
>.|TRBJ2-1|14|few|TRBV27
CASSSDYLFNEQFF
TGTGCCAGCAGTTCGGACTACCTATTCAATGAGCAGTTCTTC
>TRBD1|TRBJ1-1|14|.|TRBV7-2
CASGTQGRNTEAFF
TGTGCCAGCGGAACACAGGGGCGGAACACTGAAGCTTTCTTT
>TRBD1|TRBJ2-1|16|few|TRBV19
CASSFWTGSSYNEQFF
TGTGCCAGTAGTTTTTGGACAGGGAGCTCCTACAATGAGCAGTTCTTC
>.|TRBJ2-5|12|.|TRBV25-1
CASNQNLGTQYF
TGTGCCAGCAACCAGAATCTAGGGACCCAGTACTTC
>TRBD1|TRBJ1-1|16|.|TRBV14
CASSSPGGQGSTEAFF
TGTGCCAGCAGCTCTCCGGGGGGACAGGGTTCAACTGAAGCTTTCTTT
>.|TRBJ2-5|13|few|TRBV7-9
CASSLSSQETQYF
TGTGCCAGCAGCTTATCTAGTCAAGAGACCCAGTACTTC
>.|TRBJ2-5|16|many|TRBV16
CASSPGGATYQETQYF
TGTGCCAGCAGCCCAGGAGGGGCTACGTACCAAGAGACCCAGTACTTC
>TRBD1|TRBJ2-4|14|few|TRBV6-5
CASDRGLAKNIQYF
TGTGCCAGCGACAGGGGGCTAGCCAAAAACATTCAGTACTTC
>TRBD1|TRBJ2-3|14|few|TRBV7-2
CASSFGQGADTQYF
TGTGCCAGCAGCTTCGGGCAGGGGGCAGATACGCAGTATTTT
>.|TRBJ1-2|15|few|TRBV14
CASSQDFFPSYGYTF
TGTGCCAGCAGCCAAGATTTTTTCCCCTCCTATGGCTACACCTTC
>TRBD1|TRBJ1-2|13|few|TRBV2
CASSAGGGYGYTF
TGTGCCAGCAGCGCAGGGGGCGGCTATGGCTACACCTTC
>.|TRBJ1-2|15|.|TRBV4-3
CASSQAGGGIYGYTF
TGCGCCAGCAGCCAGGCCGGGGGGGGAATCTATGGCTACACCTTC
>TRBD2|TRBJ2-5|18|many|TRBV7-2
CASSLGSWGTSGQETQYF
TGTGCCAGCAGCTTAGGGTCTTGGGGCACTAGCGGGCAAGAGACCCAGTACTTC
>TRBD2|TRBJ2-1|15|.|TRBV7-9
CASSPLSGRRDEQFF
TGTGCCAGCAGTCCCCTAAGCGGGAGAAGGGATGAGCAGTTCTTC
>.|TRBJ1-2|15|many|TRBV18
CASSDKTGGHYGYTF
TGTGCCAGCTCAGACAAGACAGGAGGCCACTATGGCTACACCTTC
>.|TRBJ2-3|14|.|TRBV28
CASREGAGANTQYF
TGTGCCAGCAGAGAAGGGGCAGGGGCAAATACGCAGTATTTT
>.|TRBJ2-1|15|few|TRBV29-1
CSVGRGLSSYNEQFF
TGCAGCGTTGGGCGCGGCCTGAGCTCCTACAATGAGCAGTTCTTC
>TRBD1|TRBJ2-6|18|.|TRBV19
CATNNPGQFGSGANVLTF
TGTGCCACAAATAACCCGGGACAGTTTGGCTCTGGGGCCAACGTCCTGACTTTC
>.|TRBJ1-4|16|.|TRBV9
CASSEGQGLTNEKLFF
TGTGCCAGCAGCGAGGGGCAGGGATTAACTAATGAAAAACTGTTTTTT
>TRBD1|TRBJ1-5|15|.|TRBV19
CASSHRDRGYQPQHF
TGTGCCAGTAGTCATCGGGACAGGGGTTATCAGCCCCAGCATTTT
>TRBD1|TRBJ1-5|15|.|TRBV7-8
CASSPRQGGNQPQHF
TGTGCCAGCAGCCCTCGCCAGGGGGGCAATCAGCCCCAGCATTTT
>.|TRBJ2-2|13|.|TRBV6-1
CASSEQGPGELFF
TGTGCCAGCAGTGAGCAGGGGCCCGGGGAGCTGTTTTTT
>TRBD1|TRBJ1-6|14|.|TRBV7-2
CASSFGQGGSPLHF
TGTGCCAGCAGCTTCGGACAGGGAGGTTCACCCCTCCACTTT
>.|TRBJ2-2|18|few|TRBV5-1
CASSLEASRQGGTGELFF
TGCGCCAGCAGCTTAGAAGCGAGCCGGCAGGGAGGTACCGGGGAGCTGTTTTTT
>.|TRBJ2-7|13|.|TRBV7-9
CASSSIGGSEQYF
TGTGCCAGCAGCTCGATAGGGGGAAGCGAGCAGTACTTC
>TRBD1|TRBJ2-5|17|.|TRBV7-9
CASSLALTGTGEETQYF
TGTGCCAGCAGCTTAGCGTTAACCGGGACAGGCGAAGAGACCCAGTACTTC
>.|TRBJ2-5|13|.|TRBV11-2
CASSLSREETQYF
TGTGCCAGCAGCTTGAGTCGTGAAGAGACCCAGTACTTC
>.|TRBJ2-3|11|few|TRBV11-2
CASSLQYTQYF
TGTGCCAGCAGCTTACAATATACGCAGTATTTT
>.|TRBJ2-6|16|many|TRBV4-3
CASSQLLATGANVLTF
TGCGCCAGCAGCCAATTGTTGGCAACTGGGGCCAACGTCCTGACTTTC
>TRBD2|TRBJ2-7|20|.|TRBV28
CASSSTSPAASGSIIYEQYF
TGTGCCAGCAGTTCTACATCCCCCGCTGCTAGCGGGAGCATTATTTACGAGCAGTACTTC
>.|TRBJ2-3|16|few|TRBV5-4
CASSLDSSPGLDTQYF
TGTGCCAGCAGCTTGGATTCTAGTCCCGGATTAGATACGCAGTATTTT
>TRBD1|TRBJ1-4|14|.|TRBV28
CASSRTGGFDKLFF
TGTGCCAGCAGTCGGACAGGGGGCTTTGACAAACTGTTTTTT
>.|TRBJ2-7|12|.|TRBV5-6
CASSLTDYEQYF
TGTGCCAGCAGCTTGACAGACTACGAGCAGTACTTC
>TRBD2|TRBJ2-3|15|.|TRBV2
CASTRTGGAVDTQYF
TGTGCCAGCACCAGAACCGGGGGGGCCGTAGATACGCAGTATTTT